This T cell receptor (beta chain) comes out of a study of control samples from healthy donors and cancer patients. V lost 5 bases, J lost 0 bases, and 4 bases stayed unmatched. The CDR3 covers 16 residues. The germline gives CDR1 SGHRS, CDR2 YFSETQ. The assay was immunoSEQ multiplex PCR, and TCRdb's table has in-frame clones only and misses some. The sample carries around 230,000 clones, 85% to 95% recorded once. This sequence joins TRBV5-1 and TRBJ2-3; the match to TRBD1 covers 12 bases. Sequencing was done on a sample of blood. The source of this sequence is a man aged 45-65 years in good health. CDR3 in amino acids: CASRGQGATSTDTQYF. The CDR3 region has the DNA TGCGCCAGCAGGGGACAGGGGGCCACTAGCACAGATACGCAGTATTTT.